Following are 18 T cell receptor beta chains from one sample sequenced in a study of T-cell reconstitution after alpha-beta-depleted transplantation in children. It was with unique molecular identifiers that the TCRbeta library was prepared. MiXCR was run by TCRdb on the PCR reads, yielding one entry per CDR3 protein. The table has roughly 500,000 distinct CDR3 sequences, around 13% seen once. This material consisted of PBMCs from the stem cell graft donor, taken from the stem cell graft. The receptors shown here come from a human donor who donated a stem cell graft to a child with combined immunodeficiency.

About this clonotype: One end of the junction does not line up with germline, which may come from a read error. CDR3 protein: CASSLQGGKDEQIF. The CDR3 DNA reads as TGTGCCAGCAGCCTTCAGGGGGGGAAGGATGAGCAGATCTTC. The chain couples TRBV3-1 to TRBJ2-1, with D perhaps being TRBD1 or TRBD2 (7 bases each). The germline gives CDR1 LGHDT, CDR2 YNNKEL (reference sequence). The CDR3 is 14 residues long.

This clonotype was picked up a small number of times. For the CDR3, the DNA is TGTGCCAGCAGCTTTAATGCAGGGGGGCAAGAGACCCAGTACTTC. It specifies CASSFNAGGQETQYF. The chain couples TRBV7-3 to TRBJ2-5; a weak D match, TRBD1 (7 bases). Trimming left V 3 bases short and J 2 bases short, with 13 bases between. The CDR3 is 15 amino acids. Germline values: CDR1 SGHTA, CDR2 FQGTGA.

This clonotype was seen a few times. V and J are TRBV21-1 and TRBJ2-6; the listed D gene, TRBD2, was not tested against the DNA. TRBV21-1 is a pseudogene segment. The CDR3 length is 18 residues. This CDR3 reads CARWGGTFKSSGANVLTF. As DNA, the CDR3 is TGTGCCAGATGGGGAGGGACATTCAAAAGCTCTGGGGCCAACGTCCTGACTTTC.

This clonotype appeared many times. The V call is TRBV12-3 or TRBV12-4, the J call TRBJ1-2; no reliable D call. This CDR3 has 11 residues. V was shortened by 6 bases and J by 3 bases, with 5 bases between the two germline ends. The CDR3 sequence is CASSSDYGYTF. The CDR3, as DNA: TGTGCCAGCAGCTCAGACTATGGCTACACCTTC.

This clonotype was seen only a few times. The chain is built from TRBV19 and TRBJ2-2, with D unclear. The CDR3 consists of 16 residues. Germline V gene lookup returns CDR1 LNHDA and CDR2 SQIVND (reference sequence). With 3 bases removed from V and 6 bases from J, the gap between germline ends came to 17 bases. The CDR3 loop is CASSIGNGRFAGELFF. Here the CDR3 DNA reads TGTGCCAGTAGTATCGGTAACGGCCGTTTCGCCGGGGAGCTGTTTTTT. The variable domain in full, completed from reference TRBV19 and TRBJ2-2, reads DGGITQSPKYLFRKEGQNVTLSCEQNLNHDAMYWYRQDPGQGLRLIYYSQIVNDFQKGDIAEGYSVSREKKESFPLTVTSAQKNPTAFYLCASSIGNGRFAGELFFGEGSRLTVL.

CDR3 residues: CSVRTSGSGETQYF. CDR3 DNA sequence: TGCAGCGTCCGGACTAGCGGGAGCGGAGAGACCCAGTACTTC. This chain uses TRBV29-1 with TRBJ2-5, with 13 bases lining up with TRBD2. This CDR3 is 14 amino acids long. The junction had 5 bases not matched to a gene; V was cut back by 6 bases and J by 4 bases. CDR1 is SQVTM, CDR2 ANQGSEA, per germline. Drawing the rest from reference TRBV29-1 and TRBJ2-5, the complete variable domain is SAVISQKPSRDICQRGTSLTIQCQVDSQVTMMFWYRQQPGQSLTLIATANQGSEATYESGFVIDKFPISRPNLTFSTLTVSNMSPEDSSIYLCSVRTSGSGETQYFGPGTRLLVL.

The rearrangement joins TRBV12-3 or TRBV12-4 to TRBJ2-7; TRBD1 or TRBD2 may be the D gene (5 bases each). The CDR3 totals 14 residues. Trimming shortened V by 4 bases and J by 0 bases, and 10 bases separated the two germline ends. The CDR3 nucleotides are TGTGCCAGCAGTTCCGGGACGGACTCCTACGAGCAGTACTTC. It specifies CASSSGTDSYEQYF.

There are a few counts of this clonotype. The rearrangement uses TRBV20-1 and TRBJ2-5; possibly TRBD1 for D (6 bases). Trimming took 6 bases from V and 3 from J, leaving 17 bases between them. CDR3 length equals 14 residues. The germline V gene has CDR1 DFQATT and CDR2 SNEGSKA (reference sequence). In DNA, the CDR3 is TGCAGTGCCTGGGGGCAGTCTGAAAAAGAGACCCAGTACTTC. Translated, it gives CSAWGQSEKETQYF.

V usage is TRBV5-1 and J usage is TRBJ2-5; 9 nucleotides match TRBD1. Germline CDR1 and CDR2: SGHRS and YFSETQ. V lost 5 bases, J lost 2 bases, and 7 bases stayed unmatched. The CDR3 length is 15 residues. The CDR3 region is CASSQNGQGQETQYF. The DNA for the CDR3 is TGCGCCAGCAGTCAGAACGGACAGGGGCAAGAGACCCAGTACTTC.

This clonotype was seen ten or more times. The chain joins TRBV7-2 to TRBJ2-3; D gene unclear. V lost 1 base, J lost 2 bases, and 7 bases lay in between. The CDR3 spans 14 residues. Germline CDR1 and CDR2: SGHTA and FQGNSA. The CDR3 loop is CASSLGAFTDTQYF. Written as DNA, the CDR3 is TGTGCCAGCAGCTTAGGGGCTTTCACAGATACGCAGTATTTT.

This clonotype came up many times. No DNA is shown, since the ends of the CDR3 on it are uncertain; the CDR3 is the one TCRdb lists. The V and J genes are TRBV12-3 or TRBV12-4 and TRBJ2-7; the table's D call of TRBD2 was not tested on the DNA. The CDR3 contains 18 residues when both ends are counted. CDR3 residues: CASILVGLAGGPSYEQYF.

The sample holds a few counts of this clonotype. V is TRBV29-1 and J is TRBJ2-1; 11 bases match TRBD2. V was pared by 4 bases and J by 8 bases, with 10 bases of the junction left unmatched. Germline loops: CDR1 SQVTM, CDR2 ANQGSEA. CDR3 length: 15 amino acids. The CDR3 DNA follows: TGCAGCGTTGGGGGGTTCCTAGCGGGAGGATATGAGCAGTTCTTC. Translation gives CSVGGFLAGGYEQFF.

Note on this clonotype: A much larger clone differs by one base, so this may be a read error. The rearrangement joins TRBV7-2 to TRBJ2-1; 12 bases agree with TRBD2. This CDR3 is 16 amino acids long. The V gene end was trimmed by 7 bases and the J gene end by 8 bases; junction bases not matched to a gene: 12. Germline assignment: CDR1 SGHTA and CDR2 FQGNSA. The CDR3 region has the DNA TGTGCCAGCATCTCTCCACGGACTAGCGGGAAGGATGAGCAGTTCTTC. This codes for CASISPRTSGKDEQFF.

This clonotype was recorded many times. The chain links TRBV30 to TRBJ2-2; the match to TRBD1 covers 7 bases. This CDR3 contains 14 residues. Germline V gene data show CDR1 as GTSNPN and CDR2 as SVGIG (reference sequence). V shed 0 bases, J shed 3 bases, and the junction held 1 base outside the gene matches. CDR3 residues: CAWSVGTDTGELFF. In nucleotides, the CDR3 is TGTGCCTGGAGTGTCGGGACAGACACCGGGGAGCTGTTTTTT.

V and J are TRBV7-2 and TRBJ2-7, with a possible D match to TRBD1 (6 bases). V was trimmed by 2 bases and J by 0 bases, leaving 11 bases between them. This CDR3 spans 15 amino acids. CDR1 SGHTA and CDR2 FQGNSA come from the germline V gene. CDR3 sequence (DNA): TGTGCCAGCAGCTTAAGCGCAGGGGCCTCCTACGAGCAGTACTTC. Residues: CASSLSAGASYEQYF. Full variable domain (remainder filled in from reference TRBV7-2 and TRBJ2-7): GAGVSQSPSNKVTEKGKDVELRCDPISGHTALYWYRQSLGQGLEFLIYFQGNSAPDKSGLPSDRFSAERTGGSVSTLTIQRTQQEDSAVYLCASSLSAGASYEQYFGPGTRLTVT.

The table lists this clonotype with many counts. The CDR3 DNA sequence: TGTGCCAGCAGTCAAGGGGTGACTGAGCAGTTCTTC. The encoded protein is CASSQGVTEQFF. The chain employs TRBV7-9 and TRBJ2-1; a weak D match, TRBD1 (5 bases). There are 12 residues in the CDR3. The V and J ends lost 6 bases and 9 bases respectively, with 12 bases between them. CDR1 SEHNR and CDR2 FQNEAQ come from the germline V gene (reference sequence).

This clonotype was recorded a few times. The CDR3 is CASSQEFRGLPTDTQYF. CDR3 sequence (DNA): TGCGCCAGCAGCCAAGAATTCAGGGGGTTACCCACAGATACGCAGTATTTT. The chain combines TRBV4-3 with TRBJ2-3, with 7 nucleotides matching TRBD1. The V gene's germline CDR1 is LGHNA and CDR2 YSLEER. There are 17 residues in the CDR3. The trim removed 0 bases at V and 2 bases at J, leaving 8 bases unmatched.

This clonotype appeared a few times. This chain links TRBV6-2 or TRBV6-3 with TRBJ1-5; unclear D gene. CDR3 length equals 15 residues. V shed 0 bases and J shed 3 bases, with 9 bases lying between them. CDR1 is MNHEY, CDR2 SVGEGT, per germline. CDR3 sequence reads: CASSYSWENNQPQHF. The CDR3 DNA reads TGTGCCAGCAGTTACTCTTGGGAGAACAATCAGCCCCAGCATTTT.